This T cell receptor beta chain was identified during a study of shared clonotypes between healthy human individuals. The CDR3 runs 13 residues. The V segment lost 6 bases and the J segment 6 bases; nucleotides outside the gene matches: 4. CDR1 is GTSNPN, CDR2 SVGIG, per germline (reference sequence). Assay used: immunoSEQ multiplex PCR; TCRdb lists only in-frame clones, some missing. The repertoire consists of about 470,000 clones, with around 79% occurring once and the leading ten covering under 15%. This sequence joins TRBV30 and TRBJ2-1; 11 nucleotides agree with TRBD2. The origin of this receptor is a woman aged 40 to 50 in good health. Some clones in this sample may be carry-over from other donors' samples. The specimen was PBMCs. The CDR3 here is CACSSGRANEQFF. The CDR3 bases are TGTGCCTGTAGTAGCGGGAGGGCCAATGAGCAGTTCTTC.